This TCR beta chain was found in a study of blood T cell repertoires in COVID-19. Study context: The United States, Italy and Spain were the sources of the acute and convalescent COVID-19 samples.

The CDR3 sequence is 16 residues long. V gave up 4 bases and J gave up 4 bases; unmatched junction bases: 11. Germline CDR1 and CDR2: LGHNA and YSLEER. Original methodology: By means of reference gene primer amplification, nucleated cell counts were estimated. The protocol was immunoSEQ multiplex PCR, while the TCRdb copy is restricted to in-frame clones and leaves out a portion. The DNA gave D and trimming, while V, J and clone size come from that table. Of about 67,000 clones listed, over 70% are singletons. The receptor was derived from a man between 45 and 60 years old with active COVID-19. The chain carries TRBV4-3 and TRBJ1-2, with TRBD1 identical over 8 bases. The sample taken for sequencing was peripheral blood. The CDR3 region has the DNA TGCGCCAGCAGCCGAACATCAGGGGGCGCCGGCTATGGCTACACCTTC. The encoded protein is CASSRTSGGAGYGYTF.